This T cell receptor beta chain was recorded in a study of human T cells and chemical hapten exposure. TCRdb reprocessed the RACE reads via MiXCR and lists one record per CDR3 protein. The sample includes some 81,000 distinct CDR3 sequences, approximately 10% of them seen just once. Time point given: patch test 2, 6 weeks after DPC sensitization. Treatment specified: therapeutic diphenylcyclopropenone sensitization with weekly scalp DPC. The CDR3 extends over 13 amino acids. The germline CDR1 and CDR2 sequences are SGHRS and YFSETQ. V was shortened by 0 bases and J by 6 bases, with 8 bases between the two germline ends. This clonotype has only a few counts.

The sequence was collected from a young man with alopecia areata. Some clones in this sample may be carry-over from other donors' samples. Sequences were derived from whole blood, sampled in connection with sensitization to the hapten diphenylcyclopropenone (DPC). The V gene is TRBV5-1, the J gene TRBJ2-3; no firm D call. CDR3: CASSLAISDTQYF. The CDR3 region has the DNA TGCGCCAGCAGCTTGGCCATATCGGATACGCAGTATTTT.